This T cell receptor beta chain comes out of a study of PD-L1 blockade in urothelial cancer. At the level of the study: Each patient had 0 to 3 earlier chemotherapy regimens. Blood was analyzed 3 weeks (second dose) and 6 weeks after treatment start.

Looked up from germline, CDR1 is PRHDT and CDR2 is FYEKMQ (reference sequence). This CDR3 has 15 residues. The sample holds one count of this clone. At one of its ends the junction is not consistent with the germline gene, which may arise from a read error. Data came from immunoSEQ multiplex PCR; TCRdb stores just in-frame clones and leaves some out. The sample shows about 21,000 clones, around 90% of them seen only once. The chain recombines TRBV13 with TRBJ2-4; 11 bases are a match to TRBD1. Sequenced here: PBMCs, sampled around atezolizumab (anti-PD-L1) treatment. This clonotype originated in a woman aged 60-75 years with urothelial cancer. The CDR3, as DNA: TGTGCCAGCAGCCTAGGACAGGGGGCGCTAAACATTCAGTACTTC. Encoded protein: CASSLGQGALNIQYF.